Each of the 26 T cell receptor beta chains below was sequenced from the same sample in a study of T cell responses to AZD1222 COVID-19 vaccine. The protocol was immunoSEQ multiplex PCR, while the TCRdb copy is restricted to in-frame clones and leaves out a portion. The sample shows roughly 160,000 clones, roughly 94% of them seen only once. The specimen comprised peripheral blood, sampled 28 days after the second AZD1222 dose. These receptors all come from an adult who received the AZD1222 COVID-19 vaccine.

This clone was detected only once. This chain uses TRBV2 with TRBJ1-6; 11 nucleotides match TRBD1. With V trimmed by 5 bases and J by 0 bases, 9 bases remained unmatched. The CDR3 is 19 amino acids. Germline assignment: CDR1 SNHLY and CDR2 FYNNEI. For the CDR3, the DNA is TGTGCCAGCAGTCCCGGGACAGGGGGGCTTAGCTCCTATAATTCACCCCTCCACTTT. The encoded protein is CASSPGTGGLSSYNSPLHF.

The CDR3 reads CSVGTRDYGYTF. CDR3 in DNA: TGCAGCGTTGGGACGAGGGACTATGGCTACACCTTC. This rearrangement joins TRBV29-1 to TRBJ1-2; no definite D call. Trimming left V 4 bases short and J 3 bases short, with 9 bases between. This CDR3 region has 12 residues. CDR1 is SQVTM and CDR2 is ANQGSEA in the germline V gene.

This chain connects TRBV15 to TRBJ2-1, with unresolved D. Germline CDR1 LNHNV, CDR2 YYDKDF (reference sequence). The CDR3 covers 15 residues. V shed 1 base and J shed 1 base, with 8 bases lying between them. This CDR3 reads CATSRGAESYNEQFF. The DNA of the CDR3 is TGTGCCACCAGCAGAGGGGCGGAATCCTACAATGAGCAGTTCTTC.

CDR3 in amino acids: CASSPDRGRRTEAFF. In DNA form, the CDR3 reads TGTGCCAGTAGCCCGGACAGGGGAAGAAGGACTGAAGCTTTCTTT. The chain links TRBV19 to TRBJ1-1; 9 bases line up with TRBD1. The CDR3 runs 15 residues. Germline assignment: CDR1 LNHDA and CDR2 SQIVND (reference sequence). V was clipped by 6 bases and J by 5 bases; unmatched bases: 10.

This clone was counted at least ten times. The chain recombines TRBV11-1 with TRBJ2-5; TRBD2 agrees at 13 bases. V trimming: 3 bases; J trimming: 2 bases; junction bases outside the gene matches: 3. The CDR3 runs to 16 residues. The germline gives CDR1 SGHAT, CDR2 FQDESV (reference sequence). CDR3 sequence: CASSLGTSGIQETQYF. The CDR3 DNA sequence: TGTGCCAGCAGCTTGGGGACTAGCGGGATTCAAGAGACCCAGTACTTC.

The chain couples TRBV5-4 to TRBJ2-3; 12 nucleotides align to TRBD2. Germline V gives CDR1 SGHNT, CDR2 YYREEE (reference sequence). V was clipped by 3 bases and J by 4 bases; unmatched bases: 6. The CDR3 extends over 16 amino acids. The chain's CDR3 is CASSSRLAGAADTQYF. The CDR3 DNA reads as TGTGCCAGCAGCTCGAGACTAGCGGGAGCGGCAGATACGCAGTATTTT.

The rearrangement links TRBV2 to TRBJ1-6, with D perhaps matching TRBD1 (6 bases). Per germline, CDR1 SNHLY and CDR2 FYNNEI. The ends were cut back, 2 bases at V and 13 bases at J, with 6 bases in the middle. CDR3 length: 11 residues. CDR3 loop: CASSERGPLHF. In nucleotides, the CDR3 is TGTGCCAGCAGTGAAAGGGGGCCCCTCCACTTT. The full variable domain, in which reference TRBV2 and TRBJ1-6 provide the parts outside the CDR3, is EPEVTQTPSHQVTQMGQEVILRCVPISNHLYFYWYRQILGQKVEFLVSFYNNEISEKSEIFDDQFSVERPDGSNFTLKIRSTKLEDSAMYFCASSERGPLHFGNGTRLTVT.

DNA for the CDR3: TGTGCCAGTAGTAGGGGACAGAGGACTGAAGCTTTCTTT. It translates to CASSRGQRTEAFF. This chain joins TRBV19 and TRBJ1-1, with 7 bases aligning to TRBD1. Germline V gene data show CDR1 as LNHDA and CDR2 as SQIVND (reference sequence). This CDR3 comprises 13 residues. With V trimmed by 4 bases and J by 5 bases, 4 bases remained unmatched.

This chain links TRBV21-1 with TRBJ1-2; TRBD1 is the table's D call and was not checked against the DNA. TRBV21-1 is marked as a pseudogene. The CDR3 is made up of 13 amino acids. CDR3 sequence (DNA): TGTGCCGGTGGCAACAGGGTTAACTATGGCTACACCTTC. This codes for CAGGNRVNYGYTF.

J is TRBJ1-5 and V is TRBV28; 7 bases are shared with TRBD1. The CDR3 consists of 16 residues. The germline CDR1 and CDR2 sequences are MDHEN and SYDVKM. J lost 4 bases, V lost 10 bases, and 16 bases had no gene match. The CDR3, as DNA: TGTGCCACATACTCACACAAGGGGGCCAGAAATCAGCCCCAGCATTTT. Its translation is CATYSHKGARNQPQHF.

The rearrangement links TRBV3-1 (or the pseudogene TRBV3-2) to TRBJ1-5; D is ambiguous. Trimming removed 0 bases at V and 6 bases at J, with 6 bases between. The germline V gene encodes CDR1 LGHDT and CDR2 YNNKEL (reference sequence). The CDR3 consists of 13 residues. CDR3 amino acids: CASSQDLIQPQHF. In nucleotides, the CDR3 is TGTGCCAGCAGCCAAGATCTCATTCAGCCCCAGCATTTT.

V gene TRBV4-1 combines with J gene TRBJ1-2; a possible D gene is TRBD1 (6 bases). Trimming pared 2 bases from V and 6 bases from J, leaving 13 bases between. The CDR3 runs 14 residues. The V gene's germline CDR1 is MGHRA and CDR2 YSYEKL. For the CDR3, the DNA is TGCGCCAGCAGCCAACCCCTGACAGGTCATGGCTACACCTTC. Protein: CASSQPLTGHGYTF.

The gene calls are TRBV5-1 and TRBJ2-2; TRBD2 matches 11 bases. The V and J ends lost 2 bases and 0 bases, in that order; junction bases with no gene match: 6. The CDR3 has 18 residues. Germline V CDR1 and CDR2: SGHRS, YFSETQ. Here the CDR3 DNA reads TGCGCCAGCAGCTTAAGGGCTAGCGGGGGGACGAACACCGGGGAGCTGTTTTTT. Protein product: CASSLRASGGTNTGELFF.

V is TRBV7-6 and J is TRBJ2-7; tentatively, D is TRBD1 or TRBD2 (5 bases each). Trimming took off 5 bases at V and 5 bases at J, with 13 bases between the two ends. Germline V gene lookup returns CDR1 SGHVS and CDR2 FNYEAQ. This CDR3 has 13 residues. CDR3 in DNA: TGTGCCAGCAGCCCTCCAGGGAGCGACGAGCAGTACTTC. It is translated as CASSPPGSDEQYF.

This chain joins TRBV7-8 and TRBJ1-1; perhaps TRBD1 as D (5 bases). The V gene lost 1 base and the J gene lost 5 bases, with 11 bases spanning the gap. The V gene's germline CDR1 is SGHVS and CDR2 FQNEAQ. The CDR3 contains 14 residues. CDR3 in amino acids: CASSLVGGWTEAFF. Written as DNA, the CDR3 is TGTGCCAGCAGCTTAGTGGGGGGATGGACTGAAGCTTTCTTT.

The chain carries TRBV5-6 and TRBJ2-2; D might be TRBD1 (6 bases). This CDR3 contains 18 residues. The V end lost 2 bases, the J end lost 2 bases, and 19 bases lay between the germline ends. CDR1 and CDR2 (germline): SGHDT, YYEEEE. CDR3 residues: CASSFWITGTRNTGELFF. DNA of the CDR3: TGTGCCAGCAGCTTCTGGATTACCGGGACAAGAAACACCGGGGAGCTGTTTTTT.

The CDR3 is CASSDPTSGGTPYNEQFF. In DNA form, the CDR3 reads TGCGCCAGCAGTGACCCGACTAGCGGGGGGACCCCCTACAATGAGCAGTTCTTC. J is TRBJ2-1 and V is TRBV10-1; 13 bases align to TRBD2. Germline loops: CDR1 WNHNN, CDR2 SYGVQD (reference sequence). Trimming cost V 3 bases and J 2 bases; bases outside gene matches: 7. The CDR3 extends over 18 amino acids.

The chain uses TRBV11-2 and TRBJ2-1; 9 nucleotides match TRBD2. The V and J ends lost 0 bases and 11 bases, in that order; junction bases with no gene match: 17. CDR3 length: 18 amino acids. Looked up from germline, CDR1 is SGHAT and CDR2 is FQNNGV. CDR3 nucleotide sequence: TGTGCCAGCAGCTTAGATCGGAGGGGTTTCCTAGCGGGATTTCAGCAGTTCTTC. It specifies CASSLDRRGFLAGFQQFF.

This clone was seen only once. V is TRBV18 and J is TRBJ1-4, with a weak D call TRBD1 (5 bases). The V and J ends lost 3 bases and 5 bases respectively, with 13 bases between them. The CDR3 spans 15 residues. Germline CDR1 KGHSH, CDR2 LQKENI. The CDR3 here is CASSPTGLKNEKLFF. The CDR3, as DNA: TGTGCCAGCTCACCCACAGGTTTAAAAAATGAAAAACTGTTTTTT. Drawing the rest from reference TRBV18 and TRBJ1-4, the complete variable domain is NAGVMQNPRHLVRRRGQEARLRCSPMKGHSHVYWYRQLPEEGLKFMVYLQKENIIDESGMPKERFSAEFPKEGPSILRIQQVVRGDSAAYFCASSPTGLKNEKLFFGSGTQLSVL.

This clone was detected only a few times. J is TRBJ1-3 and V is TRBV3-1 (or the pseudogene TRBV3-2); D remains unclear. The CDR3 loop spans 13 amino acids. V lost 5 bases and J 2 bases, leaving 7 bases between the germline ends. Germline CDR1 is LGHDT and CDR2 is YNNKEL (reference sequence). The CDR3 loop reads CASSSSTGNTIYF. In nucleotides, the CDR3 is TGTGCCAGCAGCTCATCAACTGGAAACACCATATATTTT.

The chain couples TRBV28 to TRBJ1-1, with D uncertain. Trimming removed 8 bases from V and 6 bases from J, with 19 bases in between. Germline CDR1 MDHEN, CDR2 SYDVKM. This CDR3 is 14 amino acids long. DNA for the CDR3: TGTGCCAGCTCCATAGGGCCCCCTCGCCCTGAAGCTTTCTTT. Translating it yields CASSIGPPRPEAFF. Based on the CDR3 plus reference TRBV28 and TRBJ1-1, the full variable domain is DVKVTQSSRYLVKRTGEKVFLECVQDMDHENMFWYRQDPGLGLRLIYFSYDVKMKEKGDIPEGYSVSREKKERFSLILESASTNQTSMYLCASSIGPPRPEAFFGQGTRLTVV.

CDR3 region: CATRDLPTDTQYF. The CDR3 DNA reads TGTGCCACCCGGGACTTACCCACAGATACGCAGTATTTT. V usage is TRBV6-5 and J usage is TRBJ2-3; the D gene is possibly TRBD2 (6 bases). Trimming shortened V by 10 bases and J by 2 bases, and 13 bases separated the two germline ends. The germline gives CDR1 MNHEY, CDR2 SVGAGI. This CDR3 spans 13 amino acids.

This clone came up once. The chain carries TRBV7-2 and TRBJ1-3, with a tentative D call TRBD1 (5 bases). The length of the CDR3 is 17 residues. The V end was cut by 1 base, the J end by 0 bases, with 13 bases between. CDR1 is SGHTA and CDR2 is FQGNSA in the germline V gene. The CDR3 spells CASSLVGRQLSGNTIYF. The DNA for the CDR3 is TGTGCCAGCAGCTTAGTAGGTCGACAGCTCTCTGGAAACACCATATATTTT. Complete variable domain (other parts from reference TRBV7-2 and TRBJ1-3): GAGVSQSPSNKVTEKGKDVELRCDPISGHTALYWYRQSLGQGLEFLIYFQGNSAPDKSGLPSDRFSAERTGGSVSTLTIQRTQQEDSAVYLCASSLVGRQLSGNTIYFGEGSWLTVV.

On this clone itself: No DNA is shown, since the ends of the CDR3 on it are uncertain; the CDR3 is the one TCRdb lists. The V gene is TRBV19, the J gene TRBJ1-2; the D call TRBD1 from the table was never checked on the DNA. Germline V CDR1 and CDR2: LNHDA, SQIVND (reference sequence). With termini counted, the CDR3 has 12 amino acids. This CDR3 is CASSIGVGRGTF.

The CDR3 region is CASSLPGSEKLFF. CDR3 DNA sequence: TGCGCCAGCAGCCTCCCGGGTTCTGAAAAACTGTTTTTT. The V gene is TRBV5-1, the J gene TRBJ1-4; no firm D call. The germline V gene encodes CDR1 SGHRS and CDR2 YFSETQ. The CDR3 is 13 residues long. With 4 bases removed from V and 7 bases from J, the gap between germline ends came to 11 bases.

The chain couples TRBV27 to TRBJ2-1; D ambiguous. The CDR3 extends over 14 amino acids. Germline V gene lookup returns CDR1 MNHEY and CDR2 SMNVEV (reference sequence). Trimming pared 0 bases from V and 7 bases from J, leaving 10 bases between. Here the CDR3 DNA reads TGTGCCAGCAGTTTATCGAGCATTCTAAATGAGCAGTTCTTC. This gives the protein CASSLSSILNEQFF.